This T cell receptor beta chain was captured in a study of spatial heterogeneity in lung cancer. Background on the study: Sequencing consistently turned up more beta-chain sequences than alpha-chain sequences.

The CDR3 contains 14 residues. From germline, CDR1 is KGHSH and CDR2 LQKENI. With V trimmed by 2 bases and J by 3 bases, 2 bases remained unmatched. Many counts were recorded for this clonotype. Since it is a stray read in a library aimed at alpha chains, this beta chain has a size that is not meaningful. The sample's time point: sample taken at primary tumor resection. Unsorted samples of tumor, nontumor lung or frozen PBMC had their whole RNA sequenced. Every TCR cDNA molecule carried a tag that served as a unique molecular identifier. Via MiXCR, TCRdb re-called the 5' RACE reads, giving one row per CDR3 protein. Of under 11,000 distinct CDR3 sequences listed, roughly 3.6% are singletons.

This chain uses TRBV18 with TRBJ2-3, with 7 bases that match TRBD1. This TCR was sampled from a female donor with early-stage non-small cell lung cancer. The sample here was PBMCs, taken at surgery. For the CDR3, the DNA is TGTGCCAGCTCACCAAGGACAGGAACAGATACGCAGTATTTT. It specifies CASSPRTGTDTQYF.